The 8 T cell receptor beta chains below were found in one sample sequenced in a study of cytomegalovirus exposure and HLA in healthy donors. In the PCR, 60 Vbeta and 13 Jbeta primers were used. TCRdb keeps only in-frame clones here, not all; method: immunoSEQ multiplex PCR. The repertoire holds 90,000 or so clones, roughly 85% seen once, with 4.5% to 7% in the top ten. The sample taken for sequencing was PBMCs. The receptors were sampled from a female donor in good health and CMV-seronegative.

The rearrangement links TRBV5-6 to TRBJ2-6; TRBD2 matches at 7 bases. V lost 0 bases, J lost 2 bases, and 11 bases stayed unmatched. The CDR3 runs to 19 residues. In germline, CDR1 is SGHDT, CDR2 YYEEEE. The CDR3 reads CASSLVGWEGGPGANVLTF. The CDR3 coding sequence is TGTGCCAGCAGCTTGGTAGGTTGGGAGGGAGGCCCTGGGGCCAACGTCCTGACTTTC.

This rearrangement joins TRBV18 to TRBJ2-3; no clear D gene. The CDR3 has 13 amino acids. V dropped 0 bases and J dropped 4 bases, with 5 bases sitting between them. CDR1 is KGHSH and CDR2 is LQKENI in the germline V gene. CDR3 amino acids: CASSPPPADTQYF. CDR3 coding DNA: TGTGCCAGCTCACCACCGCCGGCAGATACGCAGTATTTT.

The chain recombines TRBV29-1 with TRBJ2-3; TRBD2 aligns across 7 bases. Germline V gene lookup returns CDR1 SQVTM and CDR2 ANQGSEA. This CDR3 is built from 19 residues. The ends lost 0 bases at V and 0 bases at J; junction bases unmatched: 15. This CDR3 is CSVEDPIRGGSGSTDTQYF. The CDR3 DNA is TGCAGCGTTGAAGATCCAATTAGGGGTGGTAGCGGGAGCACAGATACGCAGTATTTT.

This chain connects TRBV5-1 to TRBJ2-2, with 10 bases identical to TRBD2. Germline V gene sequence: CDR1 SGHRS, CDR2 YFSETQ. The CDR3 is 19 residues long. The V segment lost 6 bases and the J segment 1 base; nucleotides outside the gene matches: 15. The CDR3 is CASTPRGRLAGENTGELFF. DNA of the CDR3: TGCGCCAGCACCCCCCGGGGGCGGCTAGCGGGAGAGAACACCGGGGAGCTGTTTTTT.

This clone was picked up one time. This rearrangement joins TRBV10-3 to TRBJ2-1; 7 bases agree with TRBD2. The germline CDR1 and CDR2 sequences are ENHRY and SYGVKD. The CDR3 totals 13 residues. With V trimmed by 3 bases and J by 9 bases, 5 bases remained unmatched. The CDR3 DNA sequence: TGTGCCATCAGTGATAAGGGGAGGGGTGAGCAGTTCTTC. Translation: CAISDKGRGEQFF.

The chain combines TRBV7-9 with TRBJ2-5, with D tentatively TRBD2 (7 bases). The CDR3 covers 14 residues. V was shortened by 5 bases and J by 7 bases, with 17 bases between the two germline ends. CDR1 and CDR2 from the germline V gene are SEHNR and FQNEAQ (reference sequence). The CDR3 is CASSPGGARGTQYF. As DNA, the CDR3 is TGTGCCAGCAGCCCGGGGGGCGCTAGGGGGACCCAGTACTTC.

V and J are TRBV29-1 and TRBJ1-1, with D unresolved. This CDR3 has 14 residues. V gave up 5 bases and J gave up 4 bases, with 17 bases separating them. Germline lookup yields CDR1 SQVTM and CDR2 ANQGSEA. CDR3 coding DNA: TGCAGCGTTTCACCACGACTATGGGGCACTGAAGCTTTCTTT. This encodes CSVSPRLWGTEAFF.

This clone has more than one count but fewer than ten. Other nucleotide sequences from this sample produce the same CDR3. J is TRBJ1-1 and V is TRBV7-3; D might be TRBD1 (5 bases). V lost 0 bases and J lost 4, with 6 bases in between. CDR1 is SGHTA and CDR2 is FQGTGA in the germline V gene. The CDR3 runs 13 residues. The CDR3 sequence is CASSLTGGTEAFF. DNA of the CDR3: TGTGCCAGCAGCTTAACCGGGGGCACTGAAGCTTTCTTT. Full variable domain (missing parts from reference TRBV7-3 and TRBJ1-1): GAGVSQTPSNKVTEKGKYVELRCDPISGHTALYWYRQSLGQGPEFLIYFQGTGAADDSGLPNDRFFAVRPEGSVSTLKIQRTERGDSAVYLCASSLTGGTEAFFGQGTRLTVV.